Presented here are 16 T cell receptor beta chains from one specimen sequenced in a study of T cell repertoires in aging, cancer and after chemotherapy (dated by TCRdb to about 2019). TCRdb lists the instrument as Illumina MiSeq. Rearranged TRB sequences spanning V, D and J segments were amplified by multiplex touch-down PCR using a mixed TRB-A/B primer pool. TCRdb ran its own pipeline on the public reads, namely fastp trimming at Q25 and MiXCR clone calling, and kept in-frame beta chains. Every CDR3 protein is listed once, alongside the most common genes and DNA of its rows. The table for this sample lists about 11,000 distinct CDR3 sequences; 35% to 50% of them were counted only once. Of the sample, 7.4% falls within the top ten clones. TCR beta rearrangements were amplified from genomic DNA isolated from peripheral blood, not from sorted cells or RNA. Sequencing was done on a sample of blood. The receptor set was obtained from a human donor in good health.

The CDR3 loop is CASSLGDRGSYEQYF. The CDR3 bases are TGTGCCAGCAGCTTAGGGGACAGGGGCTCCTACGAGCAGTACTTC. The V call is TRBV7-2, the J call TRBJ2-7, with TRBD1 matching over 10 bases. The germline V gene encodes CDR1 SGHTA and CDR2 FQGNSA. V lost 1 base, J lost 0 bases, and 0 bases stayed unmatched. This CDR3 has 15 amino acids.

In its sample, this clonotype was seen a few times. This sequence joins TRBV19 and TRBJ2-6; the D is unclear. Trimming removed 7 bases from V and 1 base from J, with 8 bases in between. Germline V lookup: CDR1 LNHDA, CDR2 SQIVND (reference sequence). The CDR3 covers 14 residues. The CDR3 DNA reads as TGTGCCAGTACCCCAGGTTCTGGGGCCAACGTCCTGACTTTC. It yields the protein CASTPGSGANVLTF.

This clonotype came up a few times. The chain combines TRBV19 with TRBJ2-5; 7 bases match TRBD1. The CDR3 runs 14 residues. V was clipped by 5 bases and J by 2 bases; unmatched bases: 5. Germline V lookup: CDR1 LNHDA, CDR2 SQIVND (reference sequence). As DNA, the CDR3 is TGTGCCAGTAGTGCAAACAGGGGTCAAGAGACCCAGTACTTC. This codes for CASSANRGQETQYF.

V usage is TRBV7-2 and J usage is TRBJ1-3, with 7 bases matching TRBD1. There are 14 residues in the CDR3. With V trimmed by 3 bases and J by 7 bases, 6 bases remained unmatched. Germline V gene lookup returns CDR1 SGHTA and CDR2 FQGNSA. The CDR3 DNA follows: TGTGCCAGCAGCTTGACAGGGCGGGTCAACACCATATATTTT. Amino acids: CASSLTGRVNTIYF. Complete variable domain (other parts from reference TRBV7-2 and TRBJ1-3): GAGVSQSPSNKVTEKGKDVELRCDPISGHTALYWYRQSLGQGLEFLIYFQGNSAPDKSGLPSDRFSAERTGGSVSTLTIQRTQQEDSAVYLCASSLTGRVNTIYFGEGSWLTVV.

This clonotype was seen only a few times. The rearrangement joins TRBV28 to TRBJ2-6; D not certain. The CDR3 consists of 13 residues. V was pared by 6 bases and J by 2 bases, with 5 bases between. Germline CDR1 reads MDHEN; CDR2 reads SYDVKM. In nucleotides, the CDR3 is TGTGCCAGCAGACTGACTGGGGCCAACGTCCTGACTTTC. Protein product: CASRLTGANVLTF.

V usage is TRBV20-1 and J usage is TRBJ1-5, with 7 nucleotides matching TRBD1. The germline V gene encodes CDR1 DFQATT and CDR2 SNEGSKA (reference sequence). Trimming at V came to 5 bases and at J to 3 bases, leaving 16 bases not matched to a gene. This CDR3 region has 17 residues. The CDR3, as DNA: TGCAGTGCTCGACTATCCAGACAGGGCCCTAACAATCAGCCCCAGCATTTT. This codes for CSARLSRQGPNNQPQHF.

Turning to this clonotype: One end of the junction fails to match germline, which may point to a read error. This chain connects TRBV4-2 to TRBJ2-2; D may be TRBD1 (5 bases). Germline lookup yields CDR1 LGHNA and CDR2 YNFKEQ. The CDR3 is 15 amino acids. DNA for the CDR3: TGCGCCAGCAGCCAGGGCACAGGGAACACCGGGGAGCTGTTTTTT. Translation: CASSQGTGNTGELFF.

This clonotype appeared a single time. The rearrangement joins TRBV28 to TRBJ1-2; weak D call: TRBD1 (6 bases). The ends were cut back, 7 bases at V and 4 bases at J, with 19 bases in the middle. Germline values: CDR1 MDHEN, CDR2 SYDVKM. The CDR3 runs 15 residues. The CDR3 protein is CASTSGGRVGYGYTF. DNA for the CDR3: TGTGCCAGCACCTCCGGGGGCAGGGTAGGCTATGGCTACACCTTC.

This clonotype was seen only once. A read error may produce the germline difference seen at one junction end. This rearrangement joins TRBV4-2 to TRBJ2-2; 10 nucleotides align to TRBD2. This CDR3 comprises 18 residues. CDR1 LGHNA and CDR2 YNFKEQ come from the germline V gene. CDR3: CASSQGASGSVYTGELFF. The CDR3 region has the DNA TGCGCCAGCAGCCAAGGGGCTAGCGGGAGCGTATACACCGGGGAGCTGTTTTTT.

This clonotype is judged medium-sized. The gene calls are TRBV29-1 and TRBJ2-3; unclear D gene. The V gene lost 7 bases and the J gene lost 2 bases, with 4 bases spanning the gap. The CDR3 length is 10 residues. Germline V CDR1 and CDR2: SQVTM, ANQGSEA. CDR3 loop: CSAYTDTQYF. As DNA, the CDR3 is TGCAGCGCCTACACAGATACGCAGTATTTT.

This clonotype appeared a few times. This chain links TRBV10-3 with TRBJ1-3; no firm D call. Per germline, CDR1 ENHRY and CDR2 SYGVKD. V lost 6 bases to trimming and J lost 2 bases, with 2 bases between them. The CDR3 extends over 11 amino acids. As DNA, the CDR3 is TGTGCCATCAGCCCTGGAAACACCATATATTTT. Residues: CAISPGNTIYF.

The chain has TRBV15 and TRBJ2-7; 10 bases map to TRBD1. There are 14 residues in the CDR3. Germline CDR1 LNHNV, CDR2 YYDKDF (reference sequence). V lost 3 bases, J lost 7 bases, and 6 bases stayed unmatched. In DNA, the CDR3 is TGTGCCACCAGCAGGGGACAGGGGTCCGGAGAGCAGTACTTC. Residues: CATSRGQGSGEQYF. Full variable domain (remainder filled in from reference TRBV15 and TRBJ2-7): DAMVIQNPRYQVTQFGKPVTLSCSQTLNHNVMYWYQQKSSQAPKLLFHYYDKDFNNEADTPDNFQSRRPNTSFCFLDIRSPGLGDTAMYLCATSRGQGSGEQYFGPGTRLTVT.

This clonotype was recorded only once. The CDR3 DNA follows: TGCAGCGTTTTTTCTAACACCGGGGAGCTGTTTTTT. Its translation: CSVFSNTGELFF. V usage is TRBV29-1 and J usage is TRBJ2-2; the D is unclear. The CDR3 sequence is 12 residues long. Germline-derived CDR1 and CDR2 are SQVTM and ANQGSEA. The V and J ends lost 5 bases and 2 bases respectively, with 6 bases between them.

CDR3 in DNA: TGTGCCATCAGTGAGTCACACAGAGACGGGGAGCTGTTTTTT. Protein: CAISESHRDGELFF. V gene TRBV10-3 combines with J gene TRBJ2-2; no definite D call. V lost 0 bases and J lost 7, with 9 bases in between. This CDR3 has 14 residues. Germline V gene sequence: CDR1 ENHRY, CDR2 SYGVKD.

This clonotype was counted only a few times. V and J are TRBV4-2 and TRBJ2-2, with 9 bases fitting TRBD1. Germline V gives CDR1 LGHNA, CDR2 YNFKEQ. Unmatched junction bases numbered 9, after V lost 4 bases and J lost 6 bases. The length of the CDR3 is 16 residues. The CDR3: CASSLFRDREAGELFF. The DNA for the CDR3 is TGTGCCAGCAGCCTATTCCGGGACAGGGAGGCCGGGGAGCTGTTTTTT.

The V and J genes are TRBV5-4 and TRBJ1-1, with D tentatively TRBD1 (5 bases). Between the trimmed V and J ends, which lost 3 bases and 5 bases, there was a span of 11 bases. The CDR3 totals 13 residues. Germline V gives CDR1 SGHNT, CDR2 YYREEE (reference sequence). CDR3 region: CASSYVTETEAFF. CDR3 DNA sequence: TGTGCCAGCAGCTACGTGACAGAAACTGAAGCTTTCTTT. Based on the CDR3 plus reference TRBV5-4 and TRBJ1-1, the full variable domain is ETGVTQSPTHLIKTRGQQVTLRCSSQSGHNTVSWYQQALGQGPQFIFQYYREEENGRGNFPPRFSGLQFPNYSSELNVNALELDDSALYLCASSYVTETEAFFGQGTRLTVV.